The rows below give T cell receptor beta chains drawn from one sample of a study of blood T cells in healthy people across ages. TCRdb re-derived calls from the 5' RACE reads in MiXCR, one entry per CDR3 protein. The table has about 750,000 distinct CDR3 sequences, roughly 53% seen once; the top ten hold approximately 40%. Sequencing used blood. The origin of the receptors is a man aged 80 or over in good health. The conserved cysteine and the conserved F or W are not part of the CDR3 here. Fields, in order: V gene, J gene, CDR3 protein.

V gene: TRBV4-2
J gene: TRBJ2-3
CDR3 protein: ASSPAKGLADTQY

V gene: TRBV2
J gene: TRBJ2-4
CDR3 protein: ASRPGVAGSEQY

V gene: TRBV20-1
J gene: TRBJ1-2
CDR3 protein: SAGAGGYT

V gene: TRBV18
J gene: TRBJ2-2
CDR3 protein: ASSIVDVGTPNTGELF

V gene: TRBV4-2
J gene: TRBJ1-2
CDR3 protein: ASSQDVRGTYGYT

V gene: TRBV20-1
J gene: TRBJ1-2
CDR3 protein: SATRPGTGGYGYT

V gene: TRBV3-1
J gene: TRBJ2-7
CDR3 protein: ASSPRTSGRPKY

V gene: TRBV5-6
J gene: TRBJ2-7
CDR3 protein: ASSLGAGGDPYEQY

V gene: TRBV30
J gene: TRBJ1-2
CDR3 protein: AWSVRGAGGYT

V gene: TRBV20-1
J gene: TRBJ1-5
CDR3 protein: SASFEESQPQH

V gene: TRBV3-1
J gene: TRBJ2-3
CDR3 protein: ASSHGFRGFRTDTQY

V gene: TRBV20-1
J gene: TRBJ2-1
CDR3 protein: SARERDFEQF

V gene: TRBV4-1
J gene: TRBJ2-7
CDR3 protein: ASSQGGQGSYEQY

V gene: TRBV29-1
J gene: .
CDR3 protein: SVVGRLTRETQY

V gene: TRBV20-1
J gene: TRBJ2-5
CDR3 protein: SAPLGLAGDVYQETQY

V gene: TRBV5-1
J gene: TRBJ2-7
CDR3 protein: ASSLVEAKGYYEQY